These 9 T cell receptor beta chains were all obtained from the same sample, sequenced in a study of T cell changes during pregnancy in multiple sclerosis. TCRdb keeps only in-frame clones here, not all; method: immunoSEQ multiplex PCR. The data contain fewer than 55,000 clones, about 92% of them seen just once; the ten biggest clones take up 0.99%. This material consisted of peripheral blood, taken after pregnancy. The receptors were gathered from a female donor with multiple sclerosis, enrolled in a pregnancy study.

In nucleotides, the CDR3 is TGTGCCAGTAGTATCACCAGGGCCCATGGCTACACCTTC. Translation gives CASSITRAHGYTF. The chain couples TRBV19 to TRBJ1-2, with D tentatively TRBD1 (5 bases). V was trimmed by 3 bases and J by 6 bases, leaving 11 bases between them. The V gene's germline CDR1 is LNHDA and CDR2 SQIVND (reference sequence). The CDR3 spans 13 residues.

The chain employs TRBV7-2 and TRBJ2-7; 7 nucleotides line up with TRBD1. Per germline, CDR1 SGHTA and CDR2 FQGNSA. CDR3 size: 15 residues. V gave up 4 bases and J gave up 3 bases; unmatched junction bases: 9. CDR3 sequence (DNA): TGTGCCAGCAGCTCATTCACGGGACAGTACTACGAGCAGTACTTC. As protein: CASSSFTGQYYEQYF.

The chain carries TRBV6-1 and TRBJ2-7; D remains ambiguous. Germline V gives CDR1 MNHNS, CDR2 SASEGT. There are 12 residues in the CDR3. Trimming cost V 1 base and J 4 bases, with 5 bases left between them. The CDR3 DNA reads as TGTGCCAGCAGTGAAGAGCGTTACGAGCAGTACTTC. Protein: CASSEERYEQYF.

The chain carries TRBV7-2 and TRBJ1-1, with a possible D match to TRBD1 (5 bases). Germline CDR1 and CDR2: SGHTA and FQGNSA. Trimming cost V 5 bases and J 7 bases, with 11 bases left between them. The length of the CDR3 is 12 residues. The DNA of the CDR3 is TGTGCCAGCAGCCCCCCAGGGCATGAAGCTTTCTTT. Residues: CASSPPGHEAFF.

This clone showed up just once. The chain recombines TRBV6-5 with TRBJ2-7, with D uncertain. CDR3 length: 13 amino acids. Trimming cost V 2 bases and J 3 bases, with 8 bases left between them. In germline, CDR1 is MNHEY, CDR2 SVGAGI. The CDR3 nucleotides read TGTGCCAGCAGTTACGGCTTCCTCTACGAGCAGTACTTC. This sequence encodes CASSYGFLYEQYF.

This chain connects TRBV7-2 to TRBJ2-5; D is perhaps TRBD1 (6 bases). This CDR3 is built from 14 residues. Germline CDR1 reads SGHTA; CDR2 reads FQGNSA. Trimming took 2 bases from V and 4 from J, leaving 11 bases between them. In nucleotides, the CDR3 is TGTGCCAGCAGCTTATTCACAGGGTTAGAGACCCAGTACTTC. The encoded protein is CASSLFTGLETQYF.

This chain joins TRBV6-5 and TRBJ1-4, with TRBD1 as a possible D gene (6 bases). This CDR3 has 15 residues. Germline values: CDR1 MNHEY, CDR2 SVGAGI. Trimming took 2 bases from V and 3 from J, leaving 10 bases between them. CDR3 loop: CASSYQDSPNEKLFF. The CDR3 DNA reads as TGTGCCAGCAGTTACCAGGACAGCCCTAATGAAAAACTGTTTTTT.

This clone came up once. The chain uses TRBV4-2 and TRBJ2-7; D is perhaps TRBD2 (5 bases). Germline CDR1 LGHNA, CDR2 YNFKEQ. The CDR3 runs to 13 residues. Trimming pared 1 base from V and 3 bases from J, leaving 7 bases between. This chain's CDR3 is CASSQGADYEQYF. As DNA, the CDR3 is TGTGCCAGCAGCCAAGGAGCGGACTACGAGCAGTACTTC.

The V gene is TRBV11-1, the J gene TRBJ2-4; 9 nucleotides agree with TRBD2. The CDR3 loop spans 17 amino acids. Per the germline V gene, CDR1 is SGHAT and CDR2 is FQDESV (reference sequence). Trimming at V came to 2 bases and at J to 1 base, leaving 6 bases not matched to a gene. The CDR3 DNA reads as TGTGCCAGCAGCTTAAGTGAGCGGGGGGCGGCCAAAAACATTCAGTACTTC. Protein: CASSLSERGAAKNIQYF.